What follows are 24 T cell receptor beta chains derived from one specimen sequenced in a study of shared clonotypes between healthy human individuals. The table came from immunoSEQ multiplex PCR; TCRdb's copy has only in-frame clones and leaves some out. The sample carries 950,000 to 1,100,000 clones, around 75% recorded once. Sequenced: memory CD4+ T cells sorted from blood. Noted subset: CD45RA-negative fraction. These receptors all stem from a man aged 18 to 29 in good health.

CDR3 protein: CASSDNRDSHRRTF. The CDR3 DNA follows: TGTGCCAGCAGTGACAACCGGGACAGCCACCGAAGGACCTTC. The V gene is TRBV6-1, the J gene TRBJ1-2; TRBD1 matches at 7 bases. The germline V gene encodes CDR1 MNHNS and CDR2 SASEGT. The junction had 15 bases not matched to a gene; V was cut back by 3 bases and J by 14 bases. The CDR3 has 14 residues.

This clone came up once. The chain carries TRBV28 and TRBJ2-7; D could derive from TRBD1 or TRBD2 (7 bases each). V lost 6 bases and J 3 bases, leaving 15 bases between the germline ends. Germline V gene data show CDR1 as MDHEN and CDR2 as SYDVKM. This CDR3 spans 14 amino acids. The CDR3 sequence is CASRAGDRDYEQYF. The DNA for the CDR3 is TGTGCCAGCAGGGCGGGAGACAGGGACTACGAGCAGTACTTC.

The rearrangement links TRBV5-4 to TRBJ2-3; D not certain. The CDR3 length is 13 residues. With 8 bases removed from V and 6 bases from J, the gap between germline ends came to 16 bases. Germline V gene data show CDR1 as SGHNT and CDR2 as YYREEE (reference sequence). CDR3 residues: CARTKTSLDTQYF. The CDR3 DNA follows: TGTGCCAGAACCAAAACTTCGTTGGATACGCAGTATTTT.

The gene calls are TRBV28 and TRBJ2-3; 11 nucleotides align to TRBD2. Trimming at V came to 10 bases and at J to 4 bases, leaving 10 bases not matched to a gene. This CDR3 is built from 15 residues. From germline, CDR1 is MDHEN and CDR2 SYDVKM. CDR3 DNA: TGTGCCATATTAGCGGGAGGGGGCCTCTCAGATACGCAGTATTTT. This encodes CAILAGGGLSDTQYF.

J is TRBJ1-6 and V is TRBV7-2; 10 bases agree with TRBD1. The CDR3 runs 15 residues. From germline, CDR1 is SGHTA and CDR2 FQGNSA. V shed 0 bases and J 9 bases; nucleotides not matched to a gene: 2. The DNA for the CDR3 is TGTGCCAGCAGCTTAGCTGGGACAGGGGTTTCACCCCTCCACTTT. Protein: CASSLAGTGVSPLHF.

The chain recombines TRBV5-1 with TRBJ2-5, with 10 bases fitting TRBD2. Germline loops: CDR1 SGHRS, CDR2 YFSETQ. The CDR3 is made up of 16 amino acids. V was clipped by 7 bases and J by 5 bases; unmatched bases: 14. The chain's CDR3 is CASAEAPAGGRETQYF. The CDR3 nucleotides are TGCGCCAGCGCAGAGGCCCCAGCGGGGGGGCGGGAGACCCAGTACTTC.

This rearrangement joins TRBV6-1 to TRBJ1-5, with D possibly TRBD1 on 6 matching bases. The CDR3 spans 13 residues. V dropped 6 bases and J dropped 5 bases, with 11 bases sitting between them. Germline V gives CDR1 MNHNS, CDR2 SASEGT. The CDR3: CASRGDTYQPQHF. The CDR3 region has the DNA TGTGCCAGCAGAGGGGACACATATCAGCCCCAGCATTTT.

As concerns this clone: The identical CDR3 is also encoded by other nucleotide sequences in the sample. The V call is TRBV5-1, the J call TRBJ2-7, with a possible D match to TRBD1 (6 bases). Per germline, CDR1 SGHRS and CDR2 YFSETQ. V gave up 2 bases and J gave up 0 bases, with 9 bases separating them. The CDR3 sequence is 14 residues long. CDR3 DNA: TGCGCCAGCAGCTTAGGGGGAAACTCCTACGAGCAGTACTTC. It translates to CASSLGGNSYEQYF.

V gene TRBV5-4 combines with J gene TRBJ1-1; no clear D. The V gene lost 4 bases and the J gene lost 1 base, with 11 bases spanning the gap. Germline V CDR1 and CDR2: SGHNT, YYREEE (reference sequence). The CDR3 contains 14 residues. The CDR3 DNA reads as TGTGCCAGCAGCCCGGAGGTGGGGAACACTGAAGCTTTCTTT. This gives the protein CASSPEVGNTEAFF.

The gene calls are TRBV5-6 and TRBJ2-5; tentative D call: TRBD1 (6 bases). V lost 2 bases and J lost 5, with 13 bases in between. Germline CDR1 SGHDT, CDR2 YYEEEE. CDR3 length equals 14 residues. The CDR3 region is CASSFLAQGETQYF. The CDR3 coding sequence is TGTGCCAGCAGCTTTTTAGCGCAGGGGGAGACCCAGTACTTC.

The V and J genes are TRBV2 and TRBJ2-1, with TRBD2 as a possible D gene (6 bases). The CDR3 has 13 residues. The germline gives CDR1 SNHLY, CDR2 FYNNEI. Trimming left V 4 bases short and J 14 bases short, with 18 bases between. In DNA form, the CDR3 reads TGTGCCAGCAGTGCTATCTGGGGGGTTGCGGAGTTCTTC. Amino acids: CASSAIWGVAEFF.

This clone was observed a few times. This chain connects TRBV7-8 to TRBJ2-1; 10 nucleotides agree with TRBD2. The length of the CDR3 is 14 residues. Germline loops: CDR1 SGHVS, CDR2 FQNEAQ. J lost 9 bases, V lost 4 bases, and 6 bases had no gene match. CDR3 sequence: CASSSTSGKGEQFF. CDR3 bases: TGTGCCAGCAGCTCCACTAGCGGGAAGGGTGAGCAGTTCTTC. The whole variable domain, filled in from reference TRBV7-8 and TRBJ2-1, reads GAGVSQSPRYKVAKRGQDVALRCDPISGHVSLFWYQQALGQGPEFLTYFQNEAQLDKSGLPSDRFFAERPEGSVSTLKIQRTQQEDSAVYLCASSSTSGKGEQFFGPGTRLTVL.

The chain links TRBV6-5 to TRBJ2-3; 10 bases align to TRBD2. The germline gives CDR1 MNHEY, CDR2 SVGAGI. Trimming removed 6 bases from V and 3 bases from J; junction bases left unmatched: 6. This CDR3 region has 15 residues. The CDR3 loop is CASRDSGGITDTQYF. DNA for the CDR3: TGTGCCAGCAGGGATAGCGGGGGGATAACAGATACGCAGTATTTT.

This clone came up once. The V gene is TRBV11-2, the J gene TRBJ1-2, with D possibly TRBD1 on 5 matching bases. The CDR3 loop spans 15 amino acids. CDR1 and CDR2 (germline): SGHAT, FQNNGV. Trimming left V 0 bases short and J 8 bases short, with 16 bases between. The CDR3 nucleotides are TGTGCCAGCAGCTTAGATCAGATCGGGACTAGCGGCTACACCTTC. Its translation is CASSLDQIGTSGYTF.

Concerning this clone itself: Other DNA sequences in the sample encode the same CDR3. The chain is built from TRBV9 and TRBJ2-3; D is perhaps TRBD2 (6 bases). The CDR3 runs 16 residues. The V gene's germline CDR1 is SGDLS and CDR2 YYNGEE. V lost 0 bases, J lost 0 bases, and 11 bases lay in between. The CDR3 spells CASSVGRGASTDTQYF. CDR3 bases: TGTGCCAGCAGCGTAGGTCGCGGGGCTAGCACAGATACGCAGTATTTT.

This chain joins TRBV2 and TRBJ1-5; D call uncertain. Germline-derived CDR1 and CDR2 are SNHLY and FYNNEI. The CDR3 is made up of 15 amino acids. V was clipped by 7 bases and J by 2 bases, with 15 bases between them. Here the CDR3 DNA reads TGTGCCAGCACAAACACCTCGTATGGCAATCAGCCCCAGCATTTT. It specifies CASTNTSYGNQPQHF.

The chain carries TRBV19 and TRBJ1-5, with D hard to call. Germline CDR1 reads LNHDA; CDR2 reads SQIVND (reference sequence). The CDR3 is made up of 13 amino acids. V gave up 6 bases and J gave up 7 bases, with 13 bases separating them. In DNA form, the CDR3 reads TGTGCCAGTAGCCCGGGGAGCGAGCAGCCCCAGCATTTT. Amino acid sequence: CASSPGSEQPQHF. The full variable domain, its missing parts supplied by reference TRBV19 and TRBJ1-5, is DGGITQSPKYLFRKEGQNVTLSCEQNLNHDAMYWYRQDPGQGLRLIYYSQIVNDFQKGDIAEGYSVSREKKESFPLTVTSAQKNPTAFYLCASSPGSEQPQHFGDGTRLSIL.

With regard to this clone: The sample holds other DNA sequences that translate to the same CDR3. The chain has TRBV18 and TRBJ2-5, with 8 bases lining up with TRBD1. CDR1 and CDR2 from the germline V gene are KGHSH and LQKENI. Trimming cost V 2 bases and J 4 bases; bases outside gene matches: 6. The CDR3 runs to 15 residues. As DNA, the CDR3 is TGTGCCAGCTCACCAGAGCAGGGGGCTCGAGAGACCCAGTACTTC. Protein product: CASSPEQGARETQYF.

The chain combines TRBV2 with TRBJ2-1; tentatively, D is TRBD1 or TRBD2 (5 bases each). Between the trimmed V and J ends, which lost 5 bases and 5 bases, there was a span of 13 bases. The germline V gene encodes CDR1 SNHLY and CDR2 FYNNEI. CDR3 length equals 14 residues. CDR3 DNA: TGTGCCAGCAGTAAATTCCGGGACGACAATGAGCAGTTCTTC. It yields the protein CASSKFRDDNEQFF.

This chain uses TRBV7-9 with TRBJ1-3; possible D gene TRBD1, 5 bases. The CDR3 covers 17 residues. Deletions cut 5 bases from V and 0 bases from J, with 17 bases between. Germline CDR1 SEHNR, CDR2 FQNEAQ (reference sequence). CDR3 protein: CASSPLGGGYSGNTIYF. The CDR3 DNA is TGTGCCAGCAGCCCCCTCGGGGGGGGTTACTCTGGAAACACCATATATTTT.

CDR3 nucleotide sequence: TGTGCCAGCAGTTTGTTTCCGTCTGCCTATGGCTACACCTTC. Protein product: CASSLFPSAYGYTF. The rearrangement joins TRBV27 to TRBJ1-2; D gene uncertain. Germline CDR1 is MNHEY and CDR2 is SMNVEV (reference sequence). V was trimmed by 3 bases and J by 4 bases, leaving 12 bases between them. The CDR3 has 14 residues.

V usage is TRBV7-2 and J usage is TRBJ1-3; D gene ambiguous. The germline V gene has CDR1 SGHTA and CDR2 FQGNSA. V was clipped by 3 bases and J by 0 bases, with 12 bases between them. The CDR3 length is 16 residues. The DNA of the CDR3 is TGTGCCAGCAGCTTTGGACCGCTCTTCTCTGGAAACACCATATATTTT. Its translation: CASSFGPLFSGNTIYF.

Here the CDR3 reads CASSERGGVSTYEQYF. CDR3 bases: TGTGCCAGCAGTGAGAGGGGGGGTGTCTCTACCTACGAGCAGTACTTC. The gene calls are TRBV6-1 and TRBJ2-7; the D gene is possibly TRBD2 (7 bases). CDR1 and CDR2 from the germline V gene are MNHNS and SASEGT. V was clipped by 3 bases and J by 2 bases, with 17 bases between them. The CDR3 loop spans 16 amino acids.

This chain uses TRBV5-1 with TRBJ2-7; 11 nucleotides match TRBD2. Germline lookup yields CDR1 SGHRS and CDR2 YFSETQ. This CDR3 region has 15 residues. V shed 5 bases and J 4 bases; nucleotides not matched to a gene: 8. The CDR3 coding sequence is TGCGCCAGCAGGAAGACCGGGACTAGCGGATACGAGCAGTACTTC. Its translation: CASRKTGTSGYEQYF. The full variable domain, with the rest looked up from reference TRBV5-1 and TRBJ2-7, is KAGVTQTPRYLIKTRGQQVTLSCSPISGHRSVSWYQQTPGQGLQFLFEYFSETQRNKGNFPGRFSGRQFSNSRSEMNVSTLELGDSALYLCASRKTGTSGYEQYFGPGTRLTVT.